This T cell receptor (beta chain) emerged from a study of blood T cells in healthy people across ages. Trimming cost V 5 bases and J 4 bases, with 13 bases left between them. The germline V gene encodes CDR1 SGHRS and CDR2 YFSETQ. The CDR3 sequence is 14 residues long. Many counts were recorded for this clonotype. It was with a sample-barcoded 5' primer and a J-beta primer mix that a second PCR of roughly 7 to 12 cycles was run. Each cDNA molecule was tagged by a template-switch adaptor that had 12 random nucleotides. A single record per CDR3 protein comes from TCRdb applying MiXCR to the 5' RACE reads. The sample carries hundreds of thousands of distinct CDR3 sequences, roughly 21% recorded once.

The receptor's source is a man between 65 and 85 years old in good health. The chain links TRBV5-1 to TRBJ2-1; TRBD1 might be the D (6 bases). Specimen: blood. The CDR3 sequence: CASRPGQSYNEQFF. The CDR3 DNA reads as TGCGCCAGCAGGCCTGGACAGAGTTACAATGAGCAGTTCTTC.